This T cell receptor beta chain was identified in a study of STAT5B mutations in CD4+ large granular lymphocyte leukemia. Details on this clone: Its cognate antigen is unknown.

Healthy controls were blood donor buffy coats. Study-wide findings and caveats: Patient CD4-sorted repertoires stayed more clonal than healthy ones after leukemic-clone removal. Compared with healthy controls (2/35), patient top clones favored TRBV06 (8/27).

V lost 2 bases to trimming and J lost 6 bases; unmatched junction nucleotides: 5. Germline assignment: CDR1 KGHSH and CDR2 LQKENI. CDR3 length equals 15 residues. In the authors' methods: Lowest detectable productive clonotype frequency was 2.59 x 10-5. The protocol was immunoSEQ multiplex PCR, while the TCRdb copy is restricted to in-frame clones and leaves out a portion. V and J calls and clone size are copied from that table; D and trimming were computed from the DNA. This sample has tens of thousands of clones, with around nine tenths found just once. The sample was CD4+ T cells from blood buffy coats. The gene calls are TRBV18 and TRBJ1-2; 11 nucleotides agree with TRBD1. The sequence derives from a human donor in good health. CDR3 region: CASSPFPGQGDGYTF. CDR3 nucleotides: TGTGCCAGCTCACCATTCCCGGGACAGGGGGATGGCTACACCTTC.